A single T cell receptor (beta chain) is shown here with its context. What it recognizes is unknown. This specimen comes from a study of T cell repertoires in cytomegalovirus infection. Turning to the study itself: CMV infection plus the matching HLA type was flagged by public TCR beta signatures. Study-wide points: The study identified carriers of CMV plus the relevant HLA from cumulative public TCR beta family frequency.

The germline V gene encodes CDR1 LNHNV and CDR2 YYDKDF (reference sequence). The CDR3 sequence is 12 residues long. Trimming left V 8 bases short and J 6 bases short, with 10 bases between. TCRdb reprocessed the reads with MiXCR, giving one entry per CDR3 protein. The data hold about 740,000 distinct CDR3 sequences, with roughly a third observed a single time. The sample was cultured PBMCs, taken from culture after CMV antigen stimulation. The clonotype comes from a human donor in good health (CMV status not recorded). Some clones in this sample may be carry-over from other donors' samples. The chain recombines TRBV15 with TRBJ1-4; the D gene is possibly TRBD1 (5 bases). CDR3 sequence reads: CATGAGYEKLFF. The CDR3 nucleotides read TGTGCCACCGGGGCAGGGTATGAAAAACTGTTTTTT. Drawing the rest from reference TRBV15 and TRBJ1-4, the complete variable domain is DAMVIQNPRYQVTQFGKPVTLSCSQTLNHNVMYWYQQKSSQAPKLLFHYYDKDFNNEADTPDNFQSRRPNTSFCFLDIRSPGLGDTAMYLCATGAGYEKLFFGSGTQLSVL.